This TCR beta chain was retrieved from a study of blood T cells in healthy people across ages. This CDR3 has 13 amino acids. Trimming took off 0 bases at V and 5 bases at J, with 10 bases between the two ends. Germline CDR1 reads DFQATT; CDR2 reads SNEGSKA (reference sequence). Donor samples were obtained from healthy Caucasian individuals from Russia, aged roughly 6 to 95. A second roughly 6 to 12 cycle PCR used barcoded and J-beta primers. TCRdb analysed the 5' RACE reads with MiXCR anew, one entry per CDR3 protein. The data hold approximately 2,000,000 distinct CDR3 sequences, with about two fifths observed a single time. This clonotype was recorded a few times.

Source material: blood. This sequence originates from a human donor in good health. V and J are TRBV20-1 and TRBJ1-2; no clear D. The CDR3 sequence is CSAREEGWYGYTF. The CDR3 DNA sequence: TGCAGTGCTAGAGAAGAGGGATGGTATGGCTACACCTTC.